This TCR beta chain originates from a study of blood T cell repertoires in COVID-19. Overall study context: T cells, B-cell-depleted T cells, or PBMCs supplied cDNA or gDNA.

As handled by the study authors: Nucleated cell counts were estimated from reference gene primer amplification. Assay: immunoSEQ multiplex PCR; the TCRdb copy retains only in-frame clones and omits some. That table is the source of V, J and clone size, and D and trimming were worked out from the DNA. This table has nearly 350,000 clones, 80% to 90% appearing once. This CDR3 is built from 15 residues. Germline CDR1 and CDR2: GTSNPN and SVGIG (reference sequence). V was pared by 0 bases and J by 2 bases, with 1 base of the junction left unmatched. This TCR was sampled from a woman aged 45-59 years with COVID-19, enrolled during active disease. Sequenced input: peripheral blood. The rearrangement joins TRBV30 to TRBJ2-7, with 13 positions matching TRBD2. CDR3 amino acids: CAWSVLAGGPYEQYF. In DNA form, the CDR3 reads TGTGCCTGGAGTGTACTAGCGGGAGGGCCCTACGAGCAGTACTTC.